This T cell receptor (beta chain) was sequenced during a study of T cell repertoires in cytomegalovirus infection. General study results and limits: Clonotypes of TCR beta that were HLA-C-restricted and CMV-specific dominated the ex vivo response.

There are a few counts of this clonotype. The antigen remains undetermined. Via MiXCR, TCRdb re-called the reads, giving one row per CDR3 protein. This sample carries around 900,000 distinct CDR3 sequences, approximately 32% of them seen once, and the ten largest clones take 13%. V lost 3 bases and J lost 9, with 13 bases in between. Germline assignment: CDR1 SGHVS and CDR2 FNYEAQ. The CDR3 is 13 amino acids. The genes are TRBV7-6 and TRBJ2-3; D tentatively reads TRBD1 or TRBD2 (6 bases each). The clonotype was recovered from a human donor in good health (CMV status not recorded). Some clones in this sample may be carry-over from other donors' samples. The sequenced sample was cultured CD8+ T cells from PBMCs, obtained from culture after CMV antigen stimulation. This CDR3 is CASSLGGMGTQYF. The CDR3 DNA reads as TGTGCCAGCAGCTTGGGGGGCATGGGAACGCAGTATTTT.